This is a list of T cell receptor beta chains from one sample in a study of shared clonotypes between healthy human individuals. The table came from immunoSEQ multiplex PCR; TCRdb's copy has only in-frame clones and leaves some out. The table records around 2,000,000 clones, about 95% of them present only once. Sample: naive CD8+ T cells sorted from blood. Receptor source: a man aged 18 to 30 in good health. CDR3s include the opening cysteine and the closing phenylalanine or tryptophan.

J: TRBJ2-3; length: 12; V: TRBV28; CDR3: CASSSSGTYQYF
J: TRBJ2-1; length: 17; V: TRBV15; CDR3: CATSREGTSVAYNEQFF
J: TRBJ1-6; length: 16; V: TRBV30; CDR3: CAWDGGSSSYNSPLHF
J: TRBJ2-7; length: 15; V: TRBV4-3; CDR3: CASSQGANNAYEQYF
J: TRBJ2-1; length: 18; V: TRBV4-2; CDR3: CASSQKRTREGKGNEQFF
J: TRBJ2-5; length: 15; V: TRBV5-1; CDR3: CASSRLPGRQETQYF
J: TRBJ2-3; length: 16; V: TRBV7-8; CDR3: CASSFHREQGTDTQYF
J: TRBJ2-7; length: 14; V: TRBV5-8; CDR3: CASSWGQNSYEQYF
J: TRBJ2-5; length: 16; V: TRBV11-2; CDR3: CASSSRRRVNRETQYF
J: TRBJ2-3; length: 15; V: TRBV6-5; CDR3: CASRWTGGSPDTQYF
J: TRBJ2-7; length: 15; V: TRBV5-4; CDR3: CASSVPGQGAYEQYF
J: TRBJ2-3; length: 13; V: TRBV7-9; CDR3: CASSSPDADTQYF
J: TRBJ2-7; length: 16; V: TRBV25-1; CDR3: CASSDHLERRRGEQYF
J: TRBJ1-4; length: 13; V: TRBV28; CDR3: CASSLLGGEKLFF
J: TRBJ2-7; length: 19; V: TRBV5-1; CDR3: CASSLGDRVASGTPYEQYF
J: TRBJ2-5; length: 13; V: TRBV7-9; CDR3: CASRGTEQETQYF
J: TRBJ1-3; length: 14; V: TRBV2; CDR3: CASSPDTAGNTIYF
J: TRBJ2-1; length: 16; V: TRBV9; CDR3: CASSANTESSYNEQFF
J: TRBJ2-7; length: 13; V: TRBV2; CDR3: CASSQGQGYEQYF
J: TRBJ2-1; length: 15; V: TRBV29-1; CDR3: CSVVGLAGEGNEQFF
J: TRBJ1-5; length: 13; V: TRBV19; CDR3: CASSIAEGQPQHF
J: TRBJ2-2; length: 18; V: TRBV28; CDR3: CASSSYVGLSKPTGELFF
J: TRBJ1-1; length: 16; V: TRBV4-1; CDR3: CASSLRDTTTNTEAFF
J: TRBJ2-4; length: 19; V: TRBV11-2; CDR3: CASSLRNSPELSGKNIQYF
J: TRBJ1-2; length: 14; V: TRBV28; CDR3: CASSLTGTYYGYTF
J: TRBJ2-7; length: 15; V: TRBV7-2; CDR3: CASSLGLARSYEQYF
J: TRBJ2-2; length: 13; V: TRBV11-2; CDR3: CASSLEGTGELFF
J: TRBJ2-7; length: 15; V: TRBV21-1; CDR3: CASSNVVLGTYEQYF
J: TRBJ2-5; length: 14; V: TRBV4-1; CDR3: CASSQRGDQETQYF
J: TRBJ2-3; length: 16; V: TRBV6-6; CDR3: CASSYGGKTSTDTQYF
J: TRBJ2-7; length: 15; V: TRBV30; CDR3: CAWSGGGQALYEQYF
J: TRBJ1-5; length: 12; V: TRBV6-5; CDR3: CASSSGNQPQHF
J: TRBJ2-7; length: 13; V: TRBV4-3; CDR3: CASSQDPTYEQYF